This entry describes one T cell receptor (beta chain). The sample comes from a study of blood T cell repertoires in COVID-19. The germline V gene has CDR1 MNHEY and CDR2 SVGAGI. This CDR3 region has 14 residues. V lost 2 bases and J 7 bases, leaving 12 bases between the germline ends. Seattle's cohort entered during active infection and was followed longitudinally. Study processing details: Estimates of nucleated cell counts were drawn from the amplification of reference gene primers. Here immunoSEQ multiplex PCR was the method, and the copy in TCRdb shows in-frame clones only, minus some. That table gives V, J and clone size, and the DNA gave D and trimming. The top ten hold roughly 6.8% of the sample, which has approximately 270,000 clones, more than 70% seen once.

This TCR came from a woman in her 30s with COVID-19, enrolled during active disease. The rearrangement links TRBV6-5 to TRBJ1-5; the D gene is possibly TRBD1 (5 bases). The material sequenced was peripheral blood. CDR3 protein: CASSYRQGGQPQHF. For the CDR3, the DNA is TGTGCCAGCAGTTACCGGCAGGGTGGCCAGCCCCAGCATTTT.